The rows below give T cell receptor beta chains drawn from one sample of a study of T cells in Graves' hyperthyroidism and ophthalmopathy. TCRdb called the multiplex PCR reads again in MiXCR, with one record for every CDR3 protein. This sample carries roughly 61,000 distinct CDR3 sequences, around 50% of them seen once, and the ten largest clones take about 3.6%. The sample comprised blood. All receptors come from a woman between 55 and 75 years old with Graves' ophthalmopathy. Each CDR3 is given with its conserved first and last residue. D genes are given only for firm matches. Size is stated for part of the rows, as once, few or many counts, or as a class when the clone is expanded.

CASSLAGHLYNEQFF,TGTGCCAGCAGCTTAGCCGGACACTTATACAATGAGCAGTTCTTC,TRBJ2-1,many,TRBV7-2,.
CAISESNTEAFF,TGTGCCATCAGTGAGTCCAACACTGAAGCTTTCTTT,TRBJ1-1,.,TRBV10-3,.
CASSPGMVQGEAFF,TGTGCCAGCAGTCCAGGGATGGTACAAGGTGAAGCTTTCTTT,TRBJ1-1,.,TRBV7-2,.
CASSVDGESSPLHF,TGTGCCAGCAGTGTCGACGGGGAAAGTTCACCCCTCCACTTT,TRBJ1-6,.,TRBV6-4,.
CASSLEEREPYEQYF,TGCGCCAGCAGCTTAGAAGAGCGGGAGCCCTACGAGCAGTACTTC,TRBJ2-7,many,TRBV5-1,TRBD2
CSARALASVYEQYF,TGCAGTGCTAGAGCCCTAGCCTCCGTTTACGAGCAGTACTTC,TRBJ2-7,.,TRBV20-1,.
CASSMRDSEAFF,TGTGCCAGTAGTATGAGGGACTCTGAAGCTTTCTTC,TRBJ1-1,.,TRBV19,.
CASSRGTGANQPQHF,TGCGCCAGCAGCAGGGGGACAGGCGCCAATCAGCCCCAGCATTTT,TRBJ1-5,many,TRBV5-1,TRBD1
CAIRGPGDTGELFF,TGTGCCATCCGGGGACCGGGCGACACCGGGGAGCTGTTTTTT,TRBJ2-2,many,TRBV28,.
CSAISGLNEQFF,TGCAGTGCTATATCAGGGCTCAATGAGCAGTTCTTC,TRBJ2-1,medium-sized,TRBV20-1,.
CAASSLWTLNSPLHF,TGTGCCGCCAGCAGCTTGTGGACACTTAATTCACCCCTCCACTTT,TRBJ1-6,.,TRBV15,.
CASSIPNSPLHF,TGTGCCAGCAGCATACCTAATTCACCCCTCCACTTT,TRBJ1-6,few,TRBV7-2,.
CATSRGIYEQYF,TGTGCCACCAGCAGGGGGATCTACGAGCAGTACTTC,TRBJ2-7,.,TRBV15,.
CASSLLGVTGNGTGELFF,TGTGCCAGTAGTTTACTGGGGGTTACAGGGAACGGCACCGGGGAGCTGTTTTTT,TRBJ2-2,.,TRBV19,.
CASSVLGGMNTEAFF,TGCGCCAGCAGCGTATTAGGGGGCATGAACACTGAAGCTTTCTTT,TRBJ1-1,many,TRBV5-1,TRBD1
CASSLKTSGRRGTDTQYF,TGTGCCAGCAGTTTAAAAACTAGCGGGAGGCGAGGCACAGATACGCAGTATTTT,TRBJ2-3,few,TRBV27,TRBD2
CASSQDWSRDETQYF,TGTGCCAGCAGCCAAGATTGGTCCAGGGACGAGACCCAGTACTTC,TRBJ2-5,many,TRBV4-2,.
CATSDPGLAGGRNEQFF,TGTGCCACCAGTGATCCCGGACTAGCGGGGGGACGCAATGAGCAGTTCTTC,TRBJ2-1,.,TRBV24-1,TRBD2
CASSLGNTNNEQFF,TGTGCCAGCAGTTTAGGGAATACTAACAATGAGCAGTTCTTC,TRBJ2-1,many,TRBV27,.
CVSSRGGTVNTGELFF,TGTGTCAGCAGCCGGGGCGGGACAGTGAACACCGGGGAGCTGTTTTTT,TRBJ2-2,.,TRBV5-6,.
CASSPTSGIGEQFF,TGTGCCAGCAGCCCTACTAGCGGGATAGGTGAGCAGTTCTTC,TRBJ2-1,.,TRBV7-6,TRBD2
CSARDRQDNQPQHF,TGCAGTGCTAGAGATAGACAGGACAATCAGCCCCAGCATTTT,TRBJ1-5,.,TRBV20-1,.
CALRGQGNTGELFF,TGTGCCCTCCGGGGACAGGGCAACACCGGGGAGCTGTTTTTT,TRBJ2-2,many,TRBV6-2/TRBV6-3,TRBD1
CATGGALSTDTQYF,TGTGCCACGGGGGGAGCTTTGAGCACAGATACGCAGTATTTT,TRBJ2-3,.,TRBV10-3,TRBD2
CAITNQGANTGELFF,TGTGCCATCACTAATCAGGGCGCGAACACCGGGGAGCTGTTTTTT,TRBJ2-2,many,TRBV10-3,.
CASSMRTGAYTGELFF,TGTGCCAGTAGTATGAGGACAGGGGCCTACACCGGGGAGCTGTTTTTT,TRBJ2-2,many,TRBV19,TRBD1
CASSPLLAGEGETQYF,TGCGCCAGCAGCCCCTTGTTAGCGGGAGAAGGAGAGACCCAGTACTTC,TRBJ2-5,.,TRBV5-1,TRBD2
CSARAFGLAGEWNEQFF,TGCAGTGCTAGAGCTTTCGGGTTAGCGGGAGAATGGAATGAGCAGTTCTTC,TRBJ2-1,many,TRBV20-1,TRBD2
CASSGEGGILPYEQFF,TGTGCCAGCAGTGGAGAGGGAGGAATTTTGCCCTACGAGCAGTTCTTC,TRBJ2-1,.,TRBV6-1,.
CSAETRTGLYQPQHF,TGCAGTGCTGAAACGAGGACAGGGCTTTATCAGCCCCAGCATTTT,TRBJ1-5,.,TRBV20-1,TRBD1
CASSPGTAGGFEHF,TGCGCCAGCAGCCCAGGGACAGCGGGGGGCTTCGAGCATTTT,TRBJ1-5,.,TRBV4-3,TRBD1
CASSQGAGVPGELFF,TGTGCCAGCAGCCAAGGGGCAGGGGTCCCCGGGGAGCTGTTTTTT,TRBJ2-2,many,TRBV4-2,.
CSAGGGTPDTQYF,TGCAGTGCAGGGGGCGGGACTCCAGATACGCAGTATTTT,TRBJ2-3,many,TRBV20-1,.
CATSETSGTDTQYF,TGTGCCACCAGTGAGACTAGCGGGACTGATACGCAGTATTTT,TRBJ2-3,.,TRBV24-1,TRBD2
CAISEATSGSRTDTQYF,TGTGCCATCAGTGAGGCGACTAGCGGGAGCCGCACAGATACGCAGTATTTT,TRBJ2-3,many,TRBV10-3,TRBD2
CASRGLAGVQETQYF,TGTGCCAGCAGGGGACTAGCGGGGGTACAAGAGACCCAGTACTTC,TRBJ2-5,.,TRBV6-5,TRBD2
CASRVGDTGANVLTF,TGTGCCAGCAGAGTTGGGGACACTGGGGCCAACGTCCTGACTTTC,TRBJ2-6,many,TRBV2,.
CASRDGGGF,TGTGCCAGCAGAGATGGGGGGGGCTTT,TRBJ1-1,.,TRBV2,.
CASKRTRSYEQFF,TGTGCCAGTAAACGAACACGGTCCTATGAGCAGTTCTTC,TRBJ2-1,.,TRBV19,.
CSSYPQGSTEAFF,TGCAGCAGTTACCCGCAGGGTAGCACTGAAGCTTTCTTT,TRBJ1-1,.,TRBV29-1,.
CSAGHGNEKLFF,TGCAGCGCGGGACATGGAAATGAAAAACTGTTTTTT,TRBJ1-4,.,TRBV29-1,.
CSARDPQGEYEFQEKLFF,TGCAGTGCTAGAGATCCCCAGGGGGAGTACGAATTTCAGGAAAAACTGTTTTTT,TRBJ1-4,.,TRBV20-1,TRBD1
CSRRGGGVTEAFF,TGCTCGCGCCGGGGAGGCGGGGTCACTGAAGCTTTCTTT,TRBJ1-1,.,TRBV29-1,.
CSASLDPGITDTQYF,TGCAGTGCTAGTCTGGACCCGGGGATCACAGATACGCAGTATTTT,TRBJ2-3,many,TRBV20-1,.
CSAPGGGAHQETQYF,TGCAGTGCCCCCGGGGGGGGGGCGCACCAAGAGACCCAGTACTTC,TRBJ2-5,many,TRBV20-1,TRBD2
CSARDGRGGYF,TGCAGTGCTAGAGATGGCCGCGGGGGGTACTTC,TRBJ2-7,.,TRBV20-1,TRBD2